These T cell receptor beta chains were read from a single sample in a study of somatic mutations in cytotoxic T cells in rheumatoid arthritis. Sequenced by immunoSEQ multiplex PCR; TCRdb stores in-frame clones only, minus some. The sample has approximately 13,000 clones, 60% to 80% seen once. What was sequenced was CD8+ T cells sorted from blood. The receptors were sampled from an adult with rheumatoid arthritis. The CDR3 runs from the conserved cysteine through the conserved F or W. The D gene is left open where the match is weak. The size entry is marked missing in some rows and otherwise reads once, few, many or a size class.

J	length	D	size	V	CDR3	DNA
TRBJ2-3	15	.	few	TRBV11-2	CASSLSWGETDTQYF	TGTGCCAGCAGCCTATCATGGGGGGAGACAGATACGCAGTATTTT
TRBJ2-1	13	.	once	TRBV10-3	CAISESSLWEQFF	TGTGCCATCAGTGAGTCGAGTCTTTGGGAGCAGTTCTTC
TRBJ2-2	13	.	.	TRBV10-2	CASRPFTAGELFF	TGCGCCAGCAGACCCTTCACGGCCGGGGAGCTGTTTTTT
TRBJ1-5	14	.	once	TRBV6-5	CASSQTGTFQPQHF	TGTGCCAGCAGTCAAACAGGGACATTTCAGCCCCAGCATTTT
TRBJ2-2	14	TRBD2	.	TRBV7-6	CASSLDTSGGELFF	TGTGCCAGCAGCTTAGATACTAGCGGCGGGGAGCTGTTTTTT
TRBJ1-2	14	TRBD1	.	TRBV18	CASSPPGTGVGYTF	TGTGCCAGCTCACCACCAGGGACAGGGGTTGGCTACACCTTC
TRBJ1-5	19	.	.	TRBV21-1	CASSPELDRVRDSNQPQHF	TGTGCCAGCAGCCCCGAACTGGACAGGGTAAGAGATAGCAATCAGCCCCAGCATTTT
TRBJ2-7	13	.	.	TRBV4-1	CASSQERDYGQYF	TGCGCCAGCAGCCAAGAGCGGGATTACGGGCAGTACTTC
TRBJ1-2	14	.	.	TRBV6-5	CASSYGAGNYGYTF	TGTGCCAGCAGTTACGGTGCAGGGAACTATGGCTACACCTTC
TRBJ1-4	16	TRBD1	few	TRBV7-9	CASSQAGQGSNEKLFF	TGTGCCAGCAGTCAAGCAGGACAGGGGTCTAATGAAAAACTGTTTTTT
TRBJ2-3	16	.	once	TRBV4-1	CASSQEGRAGADTQYF	TGCGCCAGCAGCCAAGAGGGCAGGGCCGGGGCAGATACGCAGTATTTT